These 16 T cell receptor beta chains were all obtained from the same sample, sequenced in a study of identifying expanded T cells in peripheral blood. Sequenced by immunoSEQ multiplex PCR; TCRdb stores in-frame clones only, minus some. The repertoire includes 100,000 or so clones, approximately 90% of them detected once, and 11% to 15% sits in the top ten. Sample: blood. Source of these receptors: a person aged 18 to 70 in good health.

The chain carries TRBV28 and TRBJ1-3; D is uncertain. This CDR3 is 13 amino acids long. V was cut by 3 bases and J by 0 bases, with 3 bases left in between. CDR1 and CDR2 from the germline V gene are MDHEN and SYDVKM. CDR3 amino acids: CASSFGSGNTIYF. DNA of the CDR3: TGTGCCAGCAGTTTCGGCTCTGGAAACACCATATATTTT.

The chain carries TRBV9 and TRBJ1-1; D is undetermined. The ends were cut back, 0 bases at V and 1 base at J, with 7 bases in the middle. Per germline, CDR1 SGDLS and CDR2 YYNGEE. The length of the CDR3 is 14 residues. CDR3 in amino acids: CASSVGRANTEAFF. CDR3 nucleotide sequence: TGTGCCAGCAGCGTAGGGAGGGCGAACACTGAAGCTTTCTTT.

A note on this clone: The same CDR3 is also encoded by other DNA sequences in this sample. This chain joins TRBV21-1 and TRBJ2-7. TRBV21-1 is a pseudogene segment. This CDR3 region has 12 residues. The CDR3 sequence: CASSNGSYEQYF. DNA for the CDR3: TGTGCCAGCAGCAATGGCTCCTACGAGCAGTACTTC.

V gene TRBV6-5 combines with J gene TRBJ1-6, with a possible D match to TRBD1 (5 bases). This CDR3 comprises 15 residues. Germline CDR1 and CDR2: MNHEY and SVGAGI. Trimming pared 2 bases from V and 5 bases from J, leaving 10 bases between. CDR3 nucleotides: TGTGCCAGCAGTTACGCGGCAGGGAATAATTCACCCCTCCACTTT. It translates to CASSYAAGNNSPLHF.

This clone appeared a single time. This chain joins TRBV25-1 and TRBJ2-4; 9 bases map to TRBD2. The germline V gene encodes CDR1 MGHDK and CDR2 SYGVNS. V trimming: 2 bases; J trimming: 8 bases; junction bases outside the gene matches: 4. The CDR3 contains 14 residues. CDR3 in amino acids: CASSEGTSRDIQYF. The CDR3 nucleotides are TGTGCCAGCAGTGAAGGGACTAGCCGTGACATTCAGTACTTC.

This chain joins TRBV5-1 and TRBJ2-7; possible D gene TRBD2, 5 bases. The CDR3 is 14 amino acids. V was trimmed by 0 bases and J by 6 bases, leaving 13 bases between them. Germline V CDR1 and CDR2: SGHRS, YFSETQ. CDR3 in amino acids: CASSLARAAGEQYF. CDR3 coding DNA: TGCGCCAGCAGCTTGGCCCGGGCCGCGGGCGAGCAGTACTTC. Full variable domain (outside the CDR3, taken from reference TRBV5-1 and TRBJ2-7): KAGVTQTPRYLIKTRGQQVTLSCSPISGHRSVSWYQQTPGQGLQFLFEYFSETQRNKGNFPGRFSGRQFSNSRSEMNVSTLELGDSALYLCASSLARAAGEQYFGPGTRLTVT.

Here the CDR3 DNA reads TGCAGCCACACCTCCCCGTACCAAGAGACCCAGTACTTC. This codes for CSHTSPYQETQYF. The chain employs TRBV29-1 and TRBJ2-5; D ambiguous. Per germline, CDR1 SQVTM and CDR2 ANQGSEA. The CDR3 length is 13 residues. V lost 8 bases to trimming and J lost 0 bases, with 13 bases between them. Filled out from reference TRBV29-1 and TRBJ2-5, the complete variable domain reads SAVISQKPSRDICQRGTSLTIQCQVDSQVTMMFWYRQQPGQSLTLIATANQGSEATYESGFVIDKFPISRPNLTFSTLTVSNMSPEDSSIYLCSHTSPYQETQYFGPGTRLLVL.

The J gene is TRBJ2-7, the V gene TRBV11-2, with D hard to call. The V and J ends lost 0 bases and 1 base respectively, with 13 bases between them. This CDR3 has 16 amino acids. Germline V gene data show CDR1 as SGHAT and CDR2 as FQNNGV. The CDR3, as DNA: TGTGCCAGCAGCTTAGACCGAACAAGTGGGTCCTACGAGCAGTACTTC. Protein product: CASSLDRTSGSYEQYF.

This chain links TRBV12-5 with TRBJ1-5; D unclear. CDR3 size: 12 residues. Germline V CDR1 and CDR2: LGHNT, FRNRAP. V lost 1 base to trimming and J lost 6 bases, with 4 bases between them. The CDR3 sequence is CASGLGGQPQHF. The CDR3, as DNA: TGTGCTAGTGGTTTGGGTGGTCAGCCCCAGCATTTT.

V gene TRBV14 combines with J gene TRBJ2-2, with TRBD2 identical over 10 bases. CDR1 is SGHDN, CDR2 FVKESK, per germline. The CDR3 has 16 amino acids. With 8 bases clipped from V and 4 bases from J, the junction kept 10 bases outside the gene matches. The CDR3 loop reads CASCLSAGGCTGELFF. The CDR3 DNA reads as TGTGCCAGCTGCCTGTCAGCGGGAGGGTGCACCGGGGAGCTGTTTTTT.

The gene calls are TRBV7-3 and TRBJ2-3, with 7 positions matching TRBD1. Germline V CDR1 and CDR2: SGHTA, FQGTGA. J lost 5 bases, V lost 1 base, and 9 bases had no gene match. The CDR3 contains 16 residues. The CDR3 sequence: CASSLNPGGIGDTQYF. Written as DNA, the CDR3 is TGTGCCAGCAGCTTAAACCCAGGGGGTATAGGAGATACGCAGTATTTT.

This chain uses TRBV19 with TRBJ1-5; 8 nucleotides match TRBD1. This CDR3 has 16 residues. V trimming: 1 base; J trimming: 5 bases; junction bases outside the gene matches: 7. Germline CDR1 reads LNHDA; CDR2 reads SQIVND (reference sequence). The CDR3 loop is CASSIGPGGRYQPQHF. CDR3 nucleotide sequence: TGTGCCAGTAGTATAGGCCCAGGGGGCAGGTATCAGCCCCAGCATTTT.

The chain carries TRBV2 and TRBJ1-5; D may be TRBD1 (5 bases). V lost 2 bases, J lost 5 bases, and 7 bases lay in between. This CDR3 has 13 residues. Germline V gene data show CDR1 as SNHLY and CDR2 as FYNNEI. The CDR3 sequence is CASSEWGYQPQHF. CDR3 coding DNA: TGTGCCAGCAGTGAATGGGGGTATCAGCCCCAGCATTTT.

The chain uses TRBV4-1 and TRBJ2-2, with 10 bases that match TRBD2. This CDR3 region has 17 residues. The trim removed 0 bases at V and 6 bases at J, leaving 7 bases unmatched. Germline V lookup: CDR1 MGHRA, CDR2 YSYEKL. The CDR3 region has the DNA TGCGCCAGCAGCCAAGATTATAGAGCGGGAGGGCCCGGGGAGCTGTTTTTT. It translates to CASSQDYRAGGPGELFF.

The chain uses TRBV7-2 and TRBJ1-1; weak D call: TRBD1 (5 bases). This CDR3 is built from 15 residues. The germline V gene encodes CDR1 SGHTA and CDR2 FQGNSA. V lost 2 bases, J lost 5 bases, and 15 bases lay in between. As DNA, the CDR3 is TGTGCCAGCAGCTTAACGGGCAGGGTGGAAACTGAAGCTTTCTTT. This encodes CASSLTGRVETEAFF.

This clone has just a few counts. The chain carries TRBV6-5 and TRBJ1-5; 9 bases align to TRBD1. Germline values: CDR1 MNHEY, CDR2 SVGAGI. This CDR3 has 15 amino acids. After removal of 6 bases from V and 2 bases from J, the junction contained 5 bases not matched to a gene. As DNA, the CDR3 is TGTGCCAGCAGGCCACAGGGGGCTGGCAATCAGCCCCAGCATTTT. Residues: CASRPQGAGNQPQHF.